This TCR beta chain was obtained from a study of OX40 agonist ivuxolimab in advanced cancers. At the level of the study: Ivuxolimab, an agonistic anti-OX40 (CD134) antibody, was given to patients. The study gave patients intravenous ivuxolimab at 0.01 to 10 mg/kg every 2 weeks. Study-level findings and limits: Those patients achieving a partial response at 0.1-3.0 mg/kg showed among the lowest clonal expansion.

Remarks on this clone: What it binds is unknown.

The assay was immunoSEQ multiplex PCR, and TCRdb's table has in-frame clones only and misses some. In the table there are 35,000 to 40,000 clones, around nine tenths of which are singletons. This sequence was found in an adult with an advanced solid tumor such as melanoma, head and neck, liver or kidney cancer. Source: CD4+ or CD8+ T cells sorted from blood, taken in a trial of the OX40 agonist ivuxolimab.

As DNA, the CDR3 is TGCAGCGCTGTGGCAGGCTATCCCCCCGAGCAGTACTTC. This codes for CSAVAGYPPEQYF. The chain couples TRBV29-1 to TRBJ2-7; D call uncertain. This CDR3 is built from 13 residues. The germline V gene has CDR1 SQVTM and CDR2 ANQGSEA. Between the trimmed V and J ends, which lost 7 bases and 6 bases, there was a span of 19 bases.